Given below is one T cell receptor beta chain in context. These data are taken from a study of blood T cells in healthy people across ages. Alongside a J-beta primer mix, a sample-barcoded 5' primer served in a second PCR lasting roughly 7 to 12 cycles. Unique molecular identifiers of 12 random nucleotides labeled each cDNA. TCRdb recomputed calls from the 5' RACE reads with MiXCR, one row per CDR3 protein. Of about a million distinct CDR3 sequences in the sample, roughly 51% were seen once. Trimming at V came to 10 bases and at J to 7 bases, leaving 10 bases not matched to a gene. The CDR3 covers 14 residues. Germline CDR1 MNHEY, CDR2 SVGEGT.

The genes are TRBV6-2 or TRBV6-3 and TRBJ2-1; 10 nucleotides align to TRBD1. The specimen was blood. The TCR sequence derives from a woman aged 55-69 years in good health. The CDR3 loop reads CATFRDRGLNEQFF. CDR3 DNA: TGTGCCACCTTCCGGGACAGGGGTTTGAATGAGCAGTTCTTC.